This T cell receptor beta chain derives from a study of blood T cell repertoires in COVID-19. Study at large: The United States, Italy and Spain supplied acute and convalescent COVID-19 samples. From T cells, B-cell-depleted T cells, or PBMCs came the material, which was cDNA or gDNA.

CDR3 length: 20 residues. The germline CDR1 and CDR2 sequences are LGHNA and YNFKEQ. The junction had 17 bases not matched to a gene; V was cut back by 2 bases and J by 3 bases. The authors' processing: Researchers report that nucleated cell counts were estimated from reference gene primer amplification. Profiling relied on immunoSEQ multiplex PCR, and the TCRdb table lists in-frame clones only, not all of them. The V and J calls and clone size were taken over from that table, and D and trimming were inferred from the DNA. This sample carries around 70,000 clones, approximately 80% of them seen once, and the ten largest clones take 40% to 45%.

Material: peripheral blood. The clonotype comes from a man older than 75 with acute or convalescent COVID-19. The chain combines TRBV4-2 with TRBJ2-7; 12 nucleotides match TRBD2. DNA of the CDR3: TGTGCCAGCAGCCAACAACTAGCGGGGGGCCGACCTTCTTCGTTCTACGAGCAGTACTTC. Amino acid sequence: CASSQQLAGGRPSSFYEQYF.